This T cell receptor beta chain was observed in a study of cytomegalovirus exposure and HLA in healthy donors. Vbeta (60) and Jbeta (13) primers were used in the PCR. Clones were read by immunoSEQ multiplex PCR, and TCRdb kept only the in-frame ones, dropping some. This sample has 150,000 to 200,000 clones, with roughly 72% found just once. The CDR3 loop spans 14 amino acids. In germline, CDR1 is SGHTA, CDR2 FQGNSA. Trimming cost V 3 bases and J 6 bases, with 9 bases left between them. Sample: PBMCs. The chain recombines TRBV7-2 with TRBJ1-6, with a possible D match to TRBD1 (5 bases). The TCR originated in a middle-aged man in good health and CMV-seropositive. CDR3 protein: CASSLIQANSPLHF. For the CDR3, the DNA is TGTGCCAGCAGCTTGATACAGGCTAATTCACCCCTCCACTTT.